The rows below give T cell receptor beta chains drawn from one sample of a study of identical twins. Each CDR3 protein gets one entry after TCRdb re-called the 5' RACE reads with MiXCR. Among about 470,000 distinct CDR3 sequences listed, roughly a quarter were seen once. The data also belong to a second study, concerning T cells expressing NK-cell markers.

The sample taken for sequencing was CD4+ T cells sorted from blood. These TCRs come from a woman younger than 35 in good health. Each CDR3 is given with its conserved first and last residue. Each record gives: D gene, clone size, V gene, J gene, CDR3 DNA, CDR3 protein. A D gene is named only where the DNA matches it firmly. Clone size is given for some rows only: seen once, a few or many times, or a class if the clone is expanded.

>.|.|TRBV5-1|TRBJ1-1
TGCGCCAGCCGCTCCAGGATGAACACTGAAGCTTTCTTT
CASRSRMNTEAFF
>.|few|TRBV7-9|TRBJ2-1
TGTGCCAGCAGCCCGATTGGCGGGGCAAAGTTCTTC
CASSPIGGAKFF
>.|few|TRBV12-3/TRBV12-4|TRBJ2-3
TGTGCCAGCAGTCTTGACCAAACAGATACGCAGTATTTT
CASSLDQTDTQYF
>.|many|TRBV18|TRBJ1-5
TGTGCCAGCTCACCAGGGGGCAATCAGCCCCAGCATTTT
CASSPGGNQPQHF
>.|.|TRBV3-1|TRBJ2-1
TGTGCCAGCAGCTCCCGCCGGCGGATCGAAGCTGAGCAGTTCTTC
CASSSRRRIEAEQFF
>.|.|TRBV15|TRBJ1-5
TGTGCCACCAGCAGAGCCCCCGATGAGCCCCAGCATTTT
CATSRAPDEPQHF
>TRBD2|.|TRBV20-1|TRBJ2-1
TGCAGTGCTAGAGCGGGGGGTATGTACAATGAGCAGTTCTTC
CSARAGGMYNEQFF
>.|few|TRBV7-2|TRBJ2-7
TGTGCCAGCAGGTCACCTCCTACATACGAGCAGTACTTC
CASRSPPTYEQYF
>.|few|TRBV20-1|TRBJ1-1
TGCAGTGCTACCGATGGCAGCCTGAACACTGAAGCTTTCTTT
CSATDGSLNTEAFF
>.|few|TRBV24-1|TRBJ2-1
TGTGCCACCAGTGACCCTTCCAATGAGCAGTTCTTC
CATSDPSNEQFF
>TRBD2|many|TRBV29-1|TRBJ2-1
TGCAGCGCCCGGACTAGCGGGGGCCGTTTCAATGAGCAGTTCTTC
CSARTSGGRFNEQFF
>TRBD2|once|TRBV5-4|TRBJ2-5
TGTGCCAGCAGCTTGTCCACGGGGGGGCCCATAGAGACCCAGTACTTC
CASSLSTGGPIETQYF
>TRBD2|few|TRBV5-5|TRBJ2-3
TGTGCCAGCAGCTTGGATCCGGGAGGGCCCACAGATACGCAGTATTTT
CASSLDPGGPTDTQYF
>.|.|TRBV6-2/TRBV6-3|TRBJ2-2
TGTGCCAGCAGTTACTTTATAACCGGGGAGCTGTTTTTT
CASSYFITGELFF
>TRBD2|.|TRBV9|TRBJ2-3
TGTGCCAGCAGCGTAGGTAATGCGGGGGACACAGATACGCAGTATTTT
CASSVGNAGDTDTQYF
>.|few|TRBV12-3/TRBV12-4|TRBJ1-1
TGTGCCAGCAGGGAGGTGGGGAACACTGAAGCTTTCTTT
CASREVGNTEAFF
>.|few|TRBV7-2|TRBJ2-7
TGTGCCAGCAGCTTAATAACTGGGCTATCCACCTACGAGCAGTACTTC
CASSLITGLSTYEQYF
>.|many|TRBV5-1|TRBJ2-7
TGCGCCAGCAGCTTGCGTGGTGGGTCCGAGCAGTACTTC
CASSLRGGSEQYF
>TRBD1|.|TRBV4-3|TRBJ2-3
TGCGCCAGCAGCCAAGCGGGACAGAGCACAGATACGCAGTATTTT
CASSQAGQSTDTQYF
>TRBD2|few|TRBV20-1|TRBJ2-2
TGCAGTGCTTTAGCGGGGGCCTACACCGGGGAGCTGTTTTTT
CSALAGAYTGELFF
>TRBD1|.|TRBV28|TRBJ2-3
TGTGCCAGCAGTGCTCACAGGGGAGCAGATACGCAGTATTTT
CASSAHRGADTQYF
>.|many|TRBV29-1|TRBJ1-1
TGCAGCGTCGTCACAAACACTGAAGCTTTCTTT
CSVVTNTEAFF
>.|.|TRBV7-2|TRBJ2-1
TGTGCCAGCAGCTTAAAACCCCTCCCCAATGAGCAGTTCTTC
CASSLKPLPNEQFF
>TRBD1|.|TRBV12-3/TRBV12-4|TRBJ2-3
TGTGCCAGCAGTTGGCGGGGACAGGGGGCGTTAAGGACAGATACGCAGTATTTT
CASSWRGQGALRTDTQYF
>.|.|TRBV11-2|TRBJ2-7
TGTGCCAGCAGCTTAGACTTCCCTACGAGACTAGGGAAAGACGAGCAGTACTTC
CASSLDFPTRLGKDEQYF
>.|.|TRBV5-1|TRBJ1-1
TGCGCCAGCAGCCATCTCACAGGTTCCACTGAAGCTTTCTTT
CASSHLTGSTEAFF
>.|few|TRBV7-2|TRBJ2-7
TGTGCCAGCAGAGGTGAGCCATACGAGCAGTACTTC
CASRGEPYEQYF
>TRBD2|.|TRBV5-1|TRBJ2-5
TGCGCCAGCAGCTCCGTCGTGACTAGCCTTCGGGAGACCCAGTACTTC
CASSSVVTSLRETQYF
>.|.|TRBV5-1|TRBJ2-5
TGCGCCAGCAGCCCGGAACCCGAGGGGACCCAGTACTTC
CASSPEPEGTQYF
>.|few|TRBV6-2/TRBV6-3|TRBJ2-1
TGTGCCAGCAGGACCAGGGTTTTCTACAATGAGCAGTTCTTC
CASRTRVFYNEQFF
>.|.|TRBV20-1|TRBJ2-1
TGCAGTGCCGCAGACGGTAGCTCCTACAATGAGCAGTTCTTC
CSAADGSSYNEQFF
>TRBD2|few|TRBV11-2|TRBJ2-2
TGTGCCAGCAGCTTAGAGGGACTAGCGGGCCCGAACACCGGGGAGCTGTTTTTT
CASSLEGLAGPNTGELFF
>.|.|TRBV20-1|TRBJ1-2
TGCAGTGCTAGAGATCGACGGGGTACTAACTATGGCTACACCTTC
CSARDRRGTNYGYTF
>TRBD2|.|TRBV29-1|TRBJ2-1
TGCAGTTTCCGGGGGGGGGTTAATGAGCAGTTCTTC
CSFRGGVNEQFF
>.|.|TRBV2|TRBJ1-2
TGTGCCAGCAGGGACTTTAACTATGGCTACACCTTC
CASRDFNYGYTF
>TRBD1|few|TRBV5-4|TRBJ2-1
TGTGCCAGCAGCCGGACAGGCCTGAATGAGCAGTTCTTC
CASSRTGLNEQFF
>.|few|TRBV10-3|TRBJ2-1
TGTGCCATCCGGGTGGAGACTCAGAGCTCCTACAATGAGCAGTTCTTC
CAIRVETQSSYNEQFF
>TRBD2|.|TRBV12-3/TRBV12-4|TRBJ2-1
TGTGCCAGCAGGCGGCATGGAGCGGGAGTCTACAATGAGCAGTTCTTC
CASRRHGAGVYNEQFF
>.|.|TRBV7-2|TRBJ2-3
TGTGCCAGCAGCCCTCCCGGGAGATGGACAGATACGCAGTATTTT
CASSPPGRWTDTQYF
>TRBD1|.|TRBV20-1|TRBJ2-7
TGCAGTGCAAAGGACAGGGCCCACGAGCAGTACTTC
CSAKDRAHEQYF
>.|many|TRBV20-1|TRBJ2-5
TGCAGTGCTGGAAGGGCCCAGGACGAGACCCAGTACTTC
CSAGRAQDETQYF
>TRBD1|few|TRBV20-1|TRBJ2-5
TGCAGTGCTAGAGTTAAGCCAGGGGGCGAAGAGACCCAGTACTTC
CSARVKPGGEETQYF
>TRBD2|few|TRBV10-3|TRBJ2-1
TGTGCCATCACCGGGACTAGCGGGGGCGGTGAGCAGTTCTTC
CAITGTSGGGEQFF
>.|few|TRBV5-1|TRBJ2-2
TGCGCCAGCAGCTGGAACACCGGGGAGCTGTTTTTT
CASSWNTGELFF
>TRBD1|.|TRBV20-1|TRBJ1-2
TGCAGTGCTAGAGCTATGACAGGGGTGAAAGGCTACACCTTC
CSARAMTGVKGYTF
>.|.|TRBV18|TRBJ2-7
TGTGCCAGCTCACCCGCTCCCACCAGACAGGCGGATTCCTCCTACGAGCAGTACTTC
CASSPAPTRQADSSYEQYF
>.|many|TRBV12-3/TRBV12-4|TRBJ2-3
TGTGCCAGCAGTTTATCTGGGACCTCCCTGCAGTATTTT
CASSLSGTSLQYF
>TRBD1|.|TRBV5-6|TRBJ2-4
TGTGCCAGCAGCTTGACAGGGGTAGCCAAAAACATTCAGTACTTC
CASSLTGVAKNIQYF
>TRBD2|.|TRBV5-1|TRBJ2-5
TGCGCCAGCAGCTTTGGGGTTAGCGGGCAAGAGACCCAGTACTTC
CASSFGVSGQETQYF
>.|few|TRBV5-1|TRBJ2-7
TGCGCCAGCAGCTTGGGTTGGCAGAGCTACGAGCAGTACTTC
CASSLGWQSYEQYF
>.|few|TRBV5-4|TRBJ2-7
TGTGCCAGCAGCCGCGACAGAGAAGCCTACGAGCAGTACTTC
CASSRDREAYEQYF
>TRBD2|many|TRBV7-2|TRBJ2-3
TGTGCCAGCAGCTTATTAGCGGGGCGAGATACGCAGTATTTT
CASSLLAGRDTQYF
>TRBD2|once|TRBV5-1|TRBJ2-3
TGCGCCAGCAGCGTGGGACTAATGGCCCAGCGGGTGATAGATACGCAGTATTTT
CASSVGLMAQRVIDTQYF
>TRBD2|few|TRBV5-1|TRBJ2-7
TGCGCCAGCAGCCCGGGCGGGACTACCTACGAGCAGTACTTC
CASSPGGTTYEQYF
>TRBD1|once|TRBV9|TRBJ2-2
TGTGCCAGCAGCGCAAGGGGGCGAGACACCGGGGAGCTGTTTTTT
CASSARGRDTGELFF
>.|.|TRBV5-1|TRBJ1-1
TGCGCCAGCAGCTTCCTGGATGGAGCTGAAGCTTTCTTT
CASSFLDGAEAFF
>TRBD2|.|TRBV12-3/TRBV12-4|TRBJ2-1
TGTGCCAGCAGTTTACCCCGGACTAGCCGGCACAATGAGCAGTTCTTC
CASSLPRTSRHNEQFF
>.|.|TRBV5-1|TRBJ1-4
TGCGCCAGCAGCTCGACCCGGAATAATGAAAAACTGTTTTTT
CASSSTRNNEKLFF
>.|.|TRBV12-3/TRBV12-4|TRBJ1-2
TGTGCCAGCAGTTTCCGGGGGCAGGGTGGGGGCTACACCTTC
CASSFRGQGGGYTF
>.|.|TRBV20-1|TRBJ1-3
TGCAGTGCTAGAGGGAGGCCGTCTGGAAACACCATATATTTT
CSARGRPSGNTIYF